This T cell receptor beta chain was identified during a study of blood T cell repertoires in COVID-19. Study-wide background: Samples taken during acute and convalescent COVID-19 were collected in the United States, Italy and Spain.

CDR1 is SGHAT and CDR2 is FQNNGV in the germline V gene. This CDR3 contains 14 residues. V gave up 5 bases and J gave up 6 bases; unmatched junction bases: 6. Methods used by the authors: For nucleated cells, counts were estimated from reference gene primer amplification. Sequencing used immunoSEQ multiplex PCR; TCRdb keeps in-frame clones, though not all of them. Clone size and the V and J calls come from that table; the DNA yielded D and trimming. The sample has approximately 400,000 clones, 83% seen once; the top ten hold around 5%. Cohorts were determined from participant-reported clinical history. Two consecutive negative NP/OP PCR tests, clearance, or resolved symptoms defined Cohort 3 recovery.

This TCR derives from a woman aged 50 to 60 who had recovered from COVID-19. This chain uses TRBV11-2 with TRBJ2-2; TRBD1 matches 7 bases. The specimen sequenced was PBMCs or T cells enriched from blood (not recorded which). The CDR3 DNA is TGTGCCAGCAGCCGGGACAGTCTTTCCGGGGAGCTGTTTTTT. Translation: CASSRDSLSGELFF.